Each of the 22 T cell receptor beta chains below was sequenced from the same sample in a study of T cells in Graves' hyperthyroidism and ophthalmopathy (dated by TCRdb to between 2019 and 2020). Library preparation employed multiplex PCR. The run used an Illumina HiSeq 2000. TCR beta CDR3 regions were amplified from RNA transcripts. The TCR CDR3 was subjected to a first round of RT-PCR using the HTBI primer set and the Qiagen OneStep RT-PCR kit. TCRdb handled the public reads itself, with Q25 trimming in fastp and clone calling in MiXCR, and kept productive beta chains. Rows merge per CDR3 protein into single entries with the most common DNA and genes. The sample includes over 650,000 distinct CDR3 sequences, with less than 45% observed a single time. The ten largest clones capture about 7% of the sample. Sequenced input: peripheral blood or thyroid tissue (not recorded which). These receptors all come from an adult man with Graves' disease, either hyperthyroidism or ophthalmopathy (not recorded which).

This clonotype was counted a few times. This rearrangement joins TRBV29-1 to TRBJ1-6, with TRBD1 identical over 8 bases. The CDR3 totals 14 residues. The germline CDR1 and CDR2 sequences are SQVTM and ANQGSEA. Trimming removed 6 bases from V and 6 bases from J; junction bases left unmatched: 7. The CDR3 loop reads CSVRSGGSNSPLHF. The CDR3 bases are TGCAGCGTCAGATCAGGGGGCTCTAATTCACCCCTCCACTTT. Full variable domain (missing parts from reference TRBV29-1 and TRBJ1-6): SAVISQKPSRDICQRGTSLTIQCQVDSQVTMMFWYRQQPGQSLTLIATANQGSEATYESGFVIDKFPISRPNLTFSTLTVSNMSPEDSSIYLCSVRSGGSNSPLHFGNGTRLTVT.

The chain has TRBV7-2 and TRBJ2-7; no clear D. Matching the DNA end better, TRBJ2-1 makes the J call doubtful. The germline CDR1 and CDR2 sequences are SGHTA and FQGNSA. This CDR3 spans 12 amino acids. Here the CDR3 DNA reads TGTGCCAGCAGCTGGAGCAGCAATGAGCAGTTCTTC. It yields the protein CASSWSSNEQFF.

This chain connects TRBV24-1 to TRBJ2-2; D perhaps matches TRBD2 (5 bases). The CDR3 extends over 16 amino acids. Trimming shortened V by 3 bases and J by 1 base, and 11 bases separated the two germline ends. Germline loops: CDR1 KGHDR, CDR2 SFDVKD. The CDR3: CATSDPGRENTGELFF. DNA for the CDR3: TGTGCCACCAGTGATCCCGGACGGGAGAACACCGGGGAGCTGTTTTTT.

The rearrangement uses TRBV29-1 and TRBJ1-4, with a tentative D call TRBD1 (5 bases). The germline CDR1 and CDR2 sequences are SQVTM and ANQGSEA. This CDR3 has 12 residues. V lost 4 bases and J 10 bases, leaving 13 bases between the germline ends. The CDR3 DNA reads TGCAGCGTTGCAGGGTCCACGGGAAAACTGTTTTTT. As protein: CSVAGSTGKLFF. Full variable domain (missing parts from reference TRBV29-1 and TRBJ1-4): SAVISQKPSRDICQRGTSLTIQCQVDSQVTMMFWYRQQPGQSLTLIATANQGSEATYESGFVIDKFPISRPNLTFSTLTVSNMSPEDSSIYLCSVAGSTGKLFFGSGTQLSVL.

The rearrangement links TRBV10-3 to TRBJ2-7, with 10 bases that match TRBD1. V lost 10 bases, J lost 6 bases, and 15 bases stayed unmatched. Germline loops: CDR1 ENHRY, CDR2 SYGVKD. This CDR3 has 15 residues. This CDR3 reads CASRPVVWTGGEQYF. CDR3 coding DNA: TGTGCCAGCAGACCCGTCGTCTGGACAGGGGGCGAGCAGTACTTC.

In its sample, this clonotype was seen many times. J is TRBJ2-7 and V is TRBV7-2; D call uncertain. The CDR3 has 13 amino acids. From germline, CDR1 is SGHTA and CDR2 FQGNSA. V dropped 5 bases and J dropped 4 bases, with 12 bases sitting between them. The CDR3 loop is CASSPQTVYEQYF. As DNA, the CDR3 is TGTGCCAGCAGCCCCCAAACTGTTTACGAGCAGTACTTC.

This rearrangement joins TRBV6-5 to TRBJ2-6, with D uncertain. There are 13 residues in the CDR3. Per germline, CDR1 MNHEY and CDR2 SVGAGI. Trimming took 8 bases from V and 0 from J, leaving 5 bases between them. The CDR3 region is CASVVSGANVLTF. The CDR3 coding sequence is TGTGCCAGCGTAGTCTCTGGGGCCAACGTCCTGACTTTC.

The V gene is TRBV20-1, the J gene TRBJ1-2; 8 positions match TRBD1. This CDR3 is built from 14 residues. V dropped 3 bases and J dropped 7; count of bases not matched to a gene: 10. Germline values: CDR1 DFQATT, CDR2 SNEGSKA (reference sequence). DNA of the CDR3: TGCAGTGCTAGGGGTGGGCAGGGGGCTGGTGGCTACACCTTC. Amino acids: CSARGGQGAGGYTF.

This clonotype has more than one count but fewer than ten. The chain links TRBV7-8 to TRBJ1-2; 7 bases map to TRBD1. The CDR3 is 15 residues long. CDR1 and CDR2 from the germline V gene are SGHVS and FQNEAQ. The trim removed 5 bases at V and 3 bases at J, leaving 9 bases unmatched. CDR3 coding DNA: TGTGCCAGCAGCGCGAGAACAGACAGGGACTATGGCTACACCTTC. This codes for CASSARTDRDYGYTF.

DNA for the CDR3: TGCGCCAGCAGCTTGCAGGGGTATGCTGAAGCTTTCTTT. Amino acid sequence: CASSLQGYAEAFF. The chain has TRBV5-1 and TRBJ1-1; D may be TRBD1 (6 bases). V gave up 1 base and J gave up 6 bases, with 10 bases separating them. The CDR3 has 13 residues. Germline V lookup: CDR1 SGHRS, CDR2 YFSETQ.

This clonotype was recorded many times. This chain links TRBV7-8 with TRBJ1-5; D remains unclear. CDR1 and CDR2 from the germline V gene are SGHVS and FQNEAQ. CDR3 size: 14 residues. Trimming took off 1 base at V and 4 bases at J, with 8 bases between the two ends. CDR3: CASSLGAANQPQHF. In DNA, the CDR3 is TGTGCCAGCAGCTTAGGGGCGGCTAATCAGCCCCAGCATTTT. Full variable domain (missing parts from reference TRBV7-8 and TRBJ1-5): GAGVSQSPRYKVAKRGQDVALRCDPISGHVSLFWYQQALGQGPEFLTYFQNEAQLDKSGLPSDRFFAERPEGSVSTLKIQRTQQEDSAVYLCASSLGAANQPQHFGDGTRLSIL.

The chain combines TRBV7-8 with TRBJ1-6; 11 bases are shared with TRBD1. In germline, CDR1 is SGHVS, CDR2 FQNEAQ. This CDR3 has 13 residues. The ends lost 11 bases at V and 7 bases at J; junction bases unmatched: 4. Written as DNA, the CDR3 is TGTGCCTGGGACAGGGGGAGGAATTCACCCCTCCACTTT. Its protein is CAWDRGRNSPLHF.

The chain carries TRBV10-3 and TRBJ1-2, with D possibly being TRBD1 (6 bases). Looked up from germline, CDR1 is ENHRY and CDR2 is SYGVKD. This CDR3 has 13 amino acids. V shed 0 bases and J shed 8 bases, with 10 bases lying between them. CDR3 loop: CAISESTGNGYTF. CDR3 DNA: TGTGCCATCAGTGAGTCGACAGGCAACGGCTACACCTTC.

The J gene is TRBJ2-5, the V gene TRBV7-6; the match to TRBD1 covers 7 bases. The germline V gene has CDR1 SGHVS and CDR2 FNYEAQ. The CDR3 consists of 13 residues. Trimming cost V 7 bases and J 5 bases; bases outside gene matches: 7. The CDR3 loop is CASTPTGDETQYF. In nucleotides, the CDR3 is TGTGCCAGCACCCCAACAGGGGACGAGACCCAGTACTTC.

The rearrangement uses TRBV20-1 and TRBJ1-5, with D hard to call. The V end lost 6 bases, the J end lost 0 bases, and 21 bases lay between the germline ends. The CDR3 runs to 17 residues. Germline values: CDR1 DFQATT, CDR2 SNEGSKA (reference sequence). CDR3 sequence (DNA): TGCAGTGCCTCAGCGGCGGTCGGGGATTATAGCAATCAGCCCCAGCATTTT. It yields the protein CSASAAVGDYSNQPQHF.

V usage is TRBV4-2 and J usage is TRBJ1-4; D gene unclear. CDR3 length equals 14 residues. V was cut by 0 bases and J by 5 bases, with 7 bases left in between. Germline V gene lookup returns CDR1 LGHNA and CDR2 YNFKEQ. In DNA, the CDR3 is TGTGCCAGCAGCCAAGAAAACAGAAATGAAAAACTGTTTTTT. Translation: CASSQENRNEKLFF.

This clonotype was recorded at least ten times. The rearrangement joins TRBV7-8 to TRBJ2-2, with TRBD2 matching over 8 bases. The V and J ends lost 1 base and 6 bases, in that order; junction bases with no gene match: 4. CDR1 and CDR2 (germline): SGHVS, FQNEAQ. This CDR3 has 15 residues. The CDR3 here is CASSLVAGGAGELFF. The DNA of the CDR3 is TGTGCCAGCAGCTTAGTCGCGGGGGGCGCCGGGGAGCTGTTTTTT.

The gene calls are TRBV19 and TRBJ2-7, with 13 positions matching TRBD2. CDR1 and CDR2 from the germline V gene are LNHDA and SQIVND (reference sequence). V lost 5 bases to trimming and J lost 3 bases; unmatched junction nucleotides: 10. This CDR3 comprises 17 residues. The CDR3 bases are TGTGCCAGTAGTGCCGGGACTAGCGGGATCGGCGGCTACGAGCAGTACTTC. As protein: CASSAGTSGIGGYEQYF.

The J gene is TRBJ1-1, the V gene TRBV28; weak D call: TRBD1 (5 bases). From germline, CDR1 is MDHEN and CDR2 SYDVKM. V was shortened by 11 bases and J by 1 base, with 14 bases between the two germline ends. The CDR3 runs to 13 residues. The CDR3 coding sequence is TGTGCCCTGATGGGGCAGGGGAACACTGAAGCTTTCTTT. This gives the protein CALMGQGNTEAFF. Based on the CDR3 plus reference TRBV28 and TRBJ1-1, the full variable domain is DVKVTQSSRYLVKRTGEKVFLECVQDMDHENMFWYRQDPGLGLRLIYFSYDVKMKEKGDIPEGYSVSREKKERFSLILESASTNQTSMYLCALMGQGNTEAFFGQGTRLTVV.

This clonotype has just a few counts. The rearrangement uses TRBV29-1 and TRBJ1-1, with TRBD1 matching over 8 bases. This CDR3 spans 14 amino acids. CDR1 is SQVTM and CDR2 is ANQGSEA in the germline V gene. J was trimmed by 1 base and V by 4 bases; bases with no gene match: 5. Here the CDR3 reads CSVAQGAPNTEAFF. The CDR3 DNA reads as TGCAGCGTTGCCCAGGGGGCGCCGAACACTGAAGCTTTCTTT.

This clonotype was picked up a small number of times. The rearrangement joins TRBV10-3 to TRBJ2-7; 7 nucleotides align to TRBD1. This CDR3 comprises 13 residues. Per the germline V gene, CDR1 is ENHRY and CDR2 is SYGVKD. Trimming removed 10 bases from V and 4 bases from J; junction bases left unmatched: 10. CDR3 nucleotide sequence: TGTGCCACTGGGAACAGGGGTTGGTACGAGCAGTACTTC. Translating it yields CATGNRGWYEQYF.

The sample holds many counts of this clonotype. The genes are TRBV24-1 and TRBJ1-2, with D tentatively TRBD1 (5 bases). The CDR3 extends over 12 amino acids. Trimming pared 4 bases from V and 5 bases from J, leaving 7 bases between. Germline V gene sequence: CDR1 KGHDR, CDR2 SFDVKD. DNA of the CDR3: TGTGCCACCAGTGAGCCAGGGTATGGCTACACCTTC. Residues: CATSEPGYGYTF.